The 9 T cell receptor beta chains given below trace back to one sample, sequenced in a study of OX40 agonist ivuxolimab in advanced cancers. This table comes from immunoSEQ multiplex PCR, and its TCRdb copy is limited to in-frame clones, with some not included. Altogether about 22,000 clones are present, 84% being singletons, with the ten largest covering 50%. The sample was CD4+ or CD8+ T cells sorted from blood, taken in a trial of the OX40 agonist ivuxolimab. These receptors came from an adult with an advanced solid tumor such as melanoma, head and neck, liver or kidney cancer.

CDR3 loop: CASGHGGTGDGIGNQPQHF. CDR3 nucleotides: TGTGCCAGCGGTCATGGCGGGACAGGGGACGGAATCGGCAATCAGCCCCAGCATTTT. The rearrangement links TRBV27 to TRBJ1-5, with TRBD1 matching over 10 bases. The ends lost 8 bases at V and 2 bases at J; junction bases unmatched: 18. CDR1 and CDR2 (germline): MNHEY, SMNVEV (reference sequence). The CDR3 runs to 19 residues.

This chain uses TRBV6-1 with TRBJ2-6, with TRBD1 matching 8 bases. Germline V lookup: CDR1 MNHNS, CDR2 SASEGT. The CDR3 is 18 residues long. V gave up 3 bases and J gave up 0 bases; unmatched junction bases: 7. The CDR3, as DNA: TGTGCCAGCAGTGAGTGGACAGGGACTCCCTCTGGGGCCAACGTCCTGACTTTC. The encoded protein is CASSEWTGTPSGANVLTF.

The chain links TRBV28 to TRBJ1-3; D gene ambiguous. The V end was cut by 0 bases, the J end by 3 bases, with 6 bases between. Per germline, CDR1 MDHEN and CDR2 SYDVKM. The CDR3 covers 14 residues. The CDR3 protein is CASSLWGSGNTIYF. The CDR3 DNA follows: TGTGCCAGCAGTTTATGGGGAAGTGGAAACACCATATATTTT.

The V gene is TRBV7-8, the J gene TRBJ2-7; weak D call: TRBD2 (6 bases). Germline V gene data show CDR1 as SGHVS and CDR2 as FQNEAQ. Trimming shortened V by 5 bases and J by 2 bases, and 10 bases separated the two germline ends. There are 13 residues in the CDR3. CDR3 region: CASSVGGPYEQYF. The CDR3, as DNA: TGTGCCAGCAGCGTCGGGGGTCCCTACGAGCAGTACTTC.

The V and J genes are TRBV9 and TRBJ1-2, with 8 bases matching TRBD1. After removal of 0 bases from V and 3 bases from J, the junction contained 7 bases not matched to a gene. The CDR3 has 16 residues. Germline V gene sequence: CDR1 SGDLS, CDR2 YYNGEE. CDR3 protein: CASSVENAGGYYGYTF. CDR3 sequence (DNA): TGTGCCAGCAGCGTAGAAAACGCAGGGGGCTACTATGGCTACACCTTC.

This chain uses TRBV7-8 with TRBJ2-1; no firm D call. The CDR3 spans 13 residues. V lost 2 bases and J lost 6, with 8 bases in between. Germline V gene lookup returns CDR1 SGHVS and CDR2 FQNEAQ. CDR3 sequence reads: CASSLTGGNEQFF. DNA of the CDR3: TGTGCCAGCAGCTTAACGGGTGGCAATGAGCAGTTCTTC.

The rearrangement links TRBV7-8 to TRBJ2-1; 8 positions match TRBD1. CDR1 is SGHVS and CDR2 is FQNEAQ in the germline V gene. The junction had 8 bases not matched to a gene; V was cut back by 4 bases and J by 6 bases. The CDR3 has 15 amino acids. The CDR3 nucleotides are TGTGCCAGCAGCTACTTCGGACAGGGTGGCAATGAGCAGTTCTTC. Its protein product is CASSYFGQGGNEQFF.

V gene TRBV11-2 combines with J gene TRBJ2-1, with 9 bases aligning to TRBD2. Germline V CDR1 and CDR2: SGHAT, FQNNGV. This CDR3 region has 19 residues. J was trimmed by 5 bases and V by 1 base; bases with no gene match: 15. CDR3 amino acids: CASSLVGLWSSGVDNEQFF. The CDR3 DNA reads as TGTGCCAGCAGCTTAGTCGGACTTTGGTCTAGCGGGGTTGACAATGAGCAGTTCTTC.

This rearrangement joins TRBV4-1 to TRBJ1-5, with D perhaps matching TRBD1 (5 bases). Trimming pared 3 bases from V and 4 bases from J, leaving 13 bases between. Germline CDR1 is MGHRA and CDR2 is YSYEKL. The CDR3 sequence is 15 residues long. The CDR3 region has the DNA TGCGCCAGCAGCCAGGAAATGACAGAAAATCAGCCCCAGCATTTT. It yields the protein CASSQEMTENQPQHF.